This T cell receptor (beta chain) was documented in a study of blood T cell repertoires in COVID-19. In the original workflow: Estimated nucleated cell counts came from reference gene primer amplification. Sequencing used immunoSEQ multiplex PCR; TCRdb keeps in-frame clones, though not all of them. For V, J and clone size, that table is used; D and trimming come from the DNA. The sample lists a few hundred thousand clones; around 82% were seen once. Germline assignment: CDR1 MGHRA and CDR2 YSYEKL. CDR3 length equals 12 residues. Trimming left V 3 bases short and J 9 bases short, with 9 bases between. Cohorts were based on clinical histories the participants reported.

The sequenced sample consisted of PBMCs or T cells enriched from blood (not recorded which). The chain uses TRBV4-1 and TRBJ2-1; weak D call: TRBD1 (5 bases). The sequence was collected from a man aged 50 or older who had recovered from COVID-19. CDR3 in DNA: TGCGCCAGCAGCCATTCAGGGTCTGAGCAGTTCTTC. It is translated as CASSHSGSEQFF.